One and the same sample provided the 26 T cell receptor beta chains below, sequenced in a study of PD-1 blockade in classical Hodgkin lymphoma. After autologous stem cell transplantation all patients relapsed, and prior brentuximab vedotin exposure differed between cohorts. Assay used: immunoSEQ multiplex PCR; TCRdb lists only in-frame clones, some missing. In the table there are roughly 41,000 clones, 70% to 90% of which are singletons. The material was peripheral blood mononuclear cells (PBMCs), obtained before the second cycle of nivolumab. Every receptor here comes from a human donor with classical Hodgkin lymphoma.

This chain uses TRBV27 with TRBJ2-4; 9 bases match TRBD2. Germline trimming cut 7 bases from V and 5 bases from J; bases unmatched to any gene: 3. Germline V CDR1 and CDR2: MNHEY, SMNVEV (reference sequence). The CDR3 runs to 13 residues. The DNA of the CDR3 is TGTGCCAGCAAGCGACTAGCGGAAAACATTCAGTACTTC. As protein: CASKRLAENIQYF.

The chain carries TRBV28 and TRBJ2-3, with D perhaps matching TRBD1 or TRBD2 (5 bases each). Germline CDR1 reads MDHEN; CDR2 reads SYDVKM. The CDR3 has 11 amino acids. Trimming pared 8 bases from V and 6 bases from J, leaving 9 bases between. This chain's CDR3 is CASGREDTQYF. The CDR3, as DNA: TGTGCCAGCGGCAGGGAGGATACGCAGTATTTT. The entire variable domain, with the rest obtained from reference TRBV28 and TRBJ2-3, is as follows: DVKVTQSSRYLVKRTGEKVFLECVQDMDHENMFWYRQDPGLGLRLIYFSYDVKMKEKGDIPEGYSVSREKKERFSLILESASTNQTSMYLCASGREDTQYFGPGTRLTVL.

The gene calls are TRBV7-8 and TRBJ1-5, with D unresolved. The length of the CDR3 is 14 residues. CDR1 and CDR2 (germline): SGHVS, FQNEAQ. Trimming pared 3 bases from V and 4 bases from J, leaving 10 bases between. CDR3 sequence: CASSFRQGNQPQHF. The CDR3 nucleotides are TGTGCCAGCAGCTTCCGACAAGGGAATCAGCCCCAGCATTTT.

The genes are TRBV28 and TRBJ2-7; 9 nucleotides line up with TRBD2. Germline V gene sequence: CDR1 MDHEN, CDR2 SYDVKM. CDR3 length: 16 residues. Unmatched junction bases numbered 10, after V lost 7 bases and J lost 0 bases. The CDR3: CASTQLGLANSYEQYF. For the CDR3, the DNA is TGTGCCAGCACCCAGTTAGGACTAGCGAACTCCTACGAGCAGTACTTC.

This clone turned up a few times. The rearrangement links TRBV23-1 to TRBJ1-5, with a weak D call TRBD1 (5 bases). TRBV23-1 is an ORF, and what it does is uncertain. Trimming shortened V by 6 bases and J by 2 bases, and 11 bases separated the two germline ends. The CDR3 spans 14 residues. This chain's CDR3 is CASRATEGNQPQHF. The CDR3 DNA reads as TGCGCCAGCAGGGCGACAGAGGGCAATCAGCCCCAGCATTTT.

The gene calls are TRBV30 and TRBJ1-5; the D is unclear. Per germline, CDR1 GTSNPN and CDR2 SVGIG (reference sequence). The V end was cut by 0 bases, the J end by 5 bases, with 11 bases between. The CDR3 totals 14 residues. The CDR3 region has the DNA TGTGCCTGGAGTGTACTTAGCCCCGATCAGCCCCAGCATTTT. Residues: CAWSVLSPDQPQHF.

The rearrangement joins TRBV7-9 to TRBJ2-5; the D gene is possibly TRBD1 (5 bases). The J call may be incorrect, as the DNA end agrees better with TRBJ2-7. The CDR3 covers 12 residues. CDR1 is SEHNR, CDR2 FQNEAQ, per germline (reference sequence). The CDR3 protein is CASSLGTPEQYF. The CDR3 region has the DNA TGTGCCAGCAGCTTAGGGACACCCGAGCAGTACTTC.

The chain has TRBV10-3 and TRBJ2-7; 7 positions agree with TRBD1. CDR1 and CDR2 (germline): ENHRY, SYGVKD. The CDR3 extends over 16 amino acids. J was trimmed by 0 bases and V by 8 bases; bases with no gene match: 13. CDR3 in DNA: TGTGCCATCGCCGATCTGTCTCGGGACAGCTCCTACGAGCAGTACTTC. This codes for CAIADLSRDSSYEQYF.

In this sample, this clone turned up a few times. The chain is built from TRBV5-1 and TRBJ2-5; a weak D match, TRBD2 (5 bases). Deletions cut 2 bases from V and 2 bases from J, with 13 bases between. This CDR3 region has 15 residues. CDR1 and CDR2 (germline): SGHRS, YFSETQ. The CDR3: CASSFGRGLQETQYF. CDR3 nucleotide sequence: TGCGCCAGCAGCTTTGGGAGAGGACTTCAAGAGACCCAGTACTTC.

The chain combines TRBV6-9 with TRBJ2-2; D tentatively reads TRBD1 or TRBD2 (6 bases each). The CDR3 is made up of 16 amino acids. Between the trimmed V and J ends, which lost 0 bases and 7 bases, there was a span of 15 bases. The germline V gene encodes CDR1 MNHGY and CDR2 SVAAGI. CDR3 nucleotide sequence: TGTGCCAGCAGTTATTCGGGCAGGGGAGGTAGCGGGGAGCTGTTTTTT. Translating gives CASSYSGRGGSGELFF.

The J gene is TRBJ1-5, the V gene TRBV11-2, with D possibly matching TRBD1 (5 bases). The CDR3 extends over 13 amino acids. Germline lookup yields CDR1 SGHAT and CDR2 FQNNGV. Trimming shortened V by 5 bases and J by 7 bases, and 12 bases separated the two germline ends. The CDR3 nucleotides read TGTGCCAGCAGCCCAGGGTTGAGGCAGCCCCAGCATTTT. Encoded protein: CASSPGLRQPQHF.

The chain joins TRBV2 to TRBJ2-1; 7 nucleotides match TRBD2. The germline CDR1 and CDR2 sequences are SNHLY and FYNNEI. Trimming at V came to 6 bases and at J to 10 bases, leaving 6 bases not matched to a gene. The CDR3 has 12 amino acids. The CDR3, as DNA: TGTGCCAGCAGGGCACTAGCGCCAGAGCAGTTCTTC. As protein: CASRALAPEQFF.

The chain links TRBV6-4 to TRBJ1-4, with a weak D call TRBD1 (5 bases). V lost 3 bases to trimming and J lost 6 bases, with 14 bases between them. Germline V gene lookup returns CDR1 MRHNA and CDR2 SNTAGT. This CDR3 spans 15 amino acids. The CDR3: CASSEGGTAHEKLFF. CDR3 DNA sequence: TGTGCCAGCAGTGAGGGGGGTACAGCACATGAAAAACTGTTTTTT.

V usage is TRBV4-2 and J usage is TRBJ2-6; 7 bases match TRBD2. The CDR3 spans 21 residues. V dropped 2 bases and J dropped 0; count of bases not matched to a gene: 16. Germline-derived CDR1 and CDR2 are LGHNA and YNFKEQ. This CDR3 is CASSQRPDLGRGSSGANVLTF. CDR3 in DNA: TGTGCCAGCAGCCAACGTCCTGATTTGGGGAGGGGTAGCTCTGGGGCCAACGTCCTGACTTTC.

This clone has only one observation. The CDR3 coding sequence is TGTGCCAGCAGCTTAGGCCCCAGGACCCTACTTGCCTACGAGCAGTACTTC. Translation: CASSLGPRTLLAYEQYF. V usage is TRBV7-6 and J usage is TRBJ2-7; no reliable D call. Per the germline V gene, CDR1 is SGHVS and CDR2 is FNYEAQ. V lost 1 base to trimming and J lost 2 bases, with 18 bases between them. CDR3 length: 17 residues.

V gene TRBV11-3 combines with J gene TRBJ2-5; 9 bases are a match to TRBD1. The CDR3 contains 17 residues. After removal of 0 bases from V and 5 bases from J, the junction contained 10 bases not matched to a gene. Germline CDR1 reads SGHNT; CDR2 reads YENEEA. As DNA, the CDR3 is TGTGCCAGCAGCTTAGAAAAGGGACAGGGTTTTTGGGAGACCCAGTACTTC. Translation: CASSLEKGQGFWETQYF.

The count of this clone is one. This chain links TRBV29-1 with TRBJ2-2; tentatively, D is TRBD2 (5 bases). The CDR3 spans 15 residues. The germline V and J ends were trimmed by 7 bases and 7 bases, with 22 bases remaining between them. The germline V gene has CDR1 SQVTM and CDR2 ANQGSEA. In DNA, the CDR3 is TGCAGCGCCATCGGCAGGCGGAGCGGCTACGGGGAGCTGTTTTTT. As protein: CSAIGRRSGYGELFF.

The V call is TRBV4-2, the J call TRBJ2-3; D is ambiguous. Germline V gene sequence: CDR1 LGHNA, CDR2 YNFKEQ. CDR3 length equals 14 residues. V was cut by 1 base and J by 2 bases, with 7 bases left in between. The CDR3 region is CASSQVGHTDTQYF. Written as DNA, the CDR3 is TGTGCCAGCAGCCAAGTCGGGCACACAGATACGCAGTATTTT.

The gene calls are TRBV2 and TRBJ2-7; TRBD1 aligns across 7 bases. Per germline, CDR1 SNHLY and CDR2 FYNNEI. V shed 6 bases, J shed 0 bases, and the junction held 8 bases outside the gene matches. This CDR3 has 15 amino acids. CDR3 residues: CASSSDRSGSYEQYF. Written as DNA, the CDR3 is TGTGCCAGCAGCTCGGACAGGTCCGGCTCCTACGAGCAGTACTTC. Full variable domain (rest looked up from reference TRBV2 and TRBJ2-7): EPEVTQTPSHQVTQMGQEVILRCVPISNHLYFYWYRQILGQKVEFLVSFYNNEISEKSEIFDDQFSVERPDGSNFTLKIRSTKLEDSAMYFCASSSDRSGSYEQYFGPGTRLTVT.

The rearrangement links TRBV6-5 to TRBJ2-5; maybe TRBD2 (5 bases). This CDR3 spans 14 amino acids. V shed 2 bases and J shed 7 bases, with 14 bases lying between them. CDR1 MNHEY and CDR2 SVGAGI come from the germline V gene. The CDR3, as DNA: TGTGCCAGCAGTTACACCGCCGGAGGTGGGACCCAGTACTTC. Translated: CASSYTAGGGTQYF.

This clone appeared a single time. This chain uses TRBV5-4 with TRBJ2-5, with D possibly matching TRBD2 (5 bases). The CDR3 is 13 residues long. Trimming pared 2 bases from V and 4 bases from J, leaving 9 bases between. Germline CDR1 reads SGHNT; CDR2 reads YYREEE (reference sequence). In DNA form, the CDR3 reads TGTGCCAGCAGCTTAGAGCGGACAGAGACCCAGTACTTC. As protein: CASSLERTETQYF.

The chain employs TRBV6-1 and TRBJ2-7; possible D gene TRBD2, 6 bases. Germline lookup yields CDR1 MNHNS and CDR2 SASEGT. The CDR3 is 13 amino acids. Trimming stripped 8 bases from V and 2 bases from J, with 13 bases between. The DNA of the CDR3 is TGTGCCAGCCTCATGCGGGGACCCTACGAGCAGTACTTC. Translated: CASLMRGPYEQYF.

This chain joins TRBV5-5 and TRBJ2-1; 8 nucleotides line up with TRBD1. The V and J ends lost 2 bases and 6 bases, in that order; junction bases with no gene match: 4. This CDR3 region has 14 residues. Germline CDR1 and CDR2: SGHKS and YYEKEE (reference sequence). Here the CDR3 reads CASSLWTGSNEQFF. CDR3 bases: TGTGCCAGCAGCTTATGGACAGGGAGCAATGAGCAGTTCTTC. Filled out from reference TRBV5-5 and TRBJ2-1, the complete variable domain reads DAGVTQSPTHLIKTRGQQVTLRCSPISGHKSVSWYQQVLGQGPQFIFQYYEKEERGRGNFPDRFSARQFPNYSSELNVNALLLGDSALYLCASSLWTGSNEQFFGPGTRLTVL.

CDR3 bases: TGTGCCAGCCTATCCACTTGGGACACTAATGAAAAACTGTTTTTT. It encodes CASLSTWDTNEKLFF. This chain links TRBV19 with TRBJ1-4, with TRBD1 as a possible D gene (5 bases). Trimming removed 9 bases at V and 2 bases at J, with 16 bases between. This CDR3 region has 15 residues. Germline CDR1 and CDR2: LNHDA and SQIVND (reference sequence).

The V gene is TRBV5-1, the J gene TRBJ2-1, with 10 positions matching TRBD2. CDR1 is SGHRS, CDR2 YFSETQ, per germline. The CDR3 runs 15 residues. V shed 2 bases and J 5 bases; nucleotides not matched to a gene: 4. CDR3 amino acids: CASSFLGLADNEQFF. DNA of the CDR3: TGCGCCAGCAGCTTCCTAGGACTAGCGGACAATGAGCAGTTCTTC.

This chain links TRBV6-6 with TRBJ2-4, with D perhaps given as TRBD1 or TRBD2 (5 bases each). The CDR3 consists of 14 residues. In germline, CDR1 is MNHNY, CDR2 SVGAGI (reference sequence). Between the trimmed V and J ends, which lost 6 bases and 7 bases, there was a span of 16 bases. CDR3 in DNA: TGTGCCAGCAGCCCAATTGGGACGTTTAACATTCAGTACTTC. It yields the protein CASSPIGTFNIQYF.